The 27 T cell receptor beta chains presented below share a single source sample, sequenced in a study of cytomegalovirus exposure and HLA in healthy donors. PCR employed 60 Vbeta and 13 Jbeta primers. Clones were read by immunoSEQ multiplex PCR, and TCRdb kept only the in-frame ones, dropping some. This sample has approximately 110,000 clones, with 78% found just once. Sample: PBMCs. All receptors derive from a young man in good health and CMV-seronegative.

This clone was observed a few times. This chain uses TRBV29-1 with TRBJ2-1; D is possibly TRBD2 (5 bases). The germline V gene encodes CDR1 SQVTM and CDR2 ANQGSEA. CDR3 length: 15 amino acids. V shed 0 bases and J shed 6 bases, with 15 bases lying between them. CDR3 residues: CSVEDNGLAVNEQFF. The CDR3 DNA follows: TGCAGCGTTGAAGATAACGGCCTAGCAGTCAATGAGCAGTTCTTC.

The V gene is TRBV19, the J gene TRBJ2-6; maybe TRBD2 (5 bases). Germline V gene data show CDR1 as LNHDA and CDR2 as SQIVND (reference sequence). V was shortened by 6 bases and J by 0 bases, with 12 bases between the two germline ends. CDR3 length equals 16 residues. The CDR3 DNA is TGTGCCAGTAGCCCGGACGGAGGCTCTGGGGCCAACGTCCTGACTTTC. As protein: CASSPDGGSGANVLTF.

The CDR3 bases are TGTGCCAGCAGCCCATGGGAGGCCTCCTACAATGAGCAGTTCTTC. Its translation is CASSPWEASYNEQFF. V gene TRBV9 combines with J gene TRBJ2-1; D possibly corresponds to TRBD2 (6 bases). Trimming shortened V by 4 bases and J by 0 bases, and 11 bases separated the two germline ends. From germline, CDR1 is SGDLS and CDR2 YYNGEE. The CDR3 spans 15 residues. The entire variable domain, with the rest obtained from reference TRBV9 and TRBJ2-1, is as follows: DSGVTQTPKHLITATGQRVTLRCSPRSGDLSVYWYQQSLDQGLQFLIQYYNGEERAKGNILERFSAQQFPDLHSELNLSSLELGDSALYFCASSPWEASYNEQFFGPGTRLTVL.

The CDR3 loop is CASSKTGDPIYGYTF. Written as DNA, the CDR3 is TGTGCCAGCAGTAAGACAGGGGACCCCATCTATGGCTACACCTTC. The V call is TRBV6-5, the J call TRBJ1-2; the match to TRBD1 covers 8 bases. The CDR3 contains 15 residues. J lost 4 bases, V lost 5 bases, and 9 bases had no gene match. The germline V gene has CDR1 MNHEY and CDR2 SVGAGI.

Concerning this clone itself: Other DNA sequences in the sample encode the same CDR3. The chain couples TRBV19 to TRBJ1-1; D is uncertain. From germline, CDR1 is LNHDA and CDR2 SQIVND (reference sequence). CDR3 length equals 12 residues. The V gene lost 6 bases and the J gene lost 2 bases, with 7 bases spanning the gap. CDR3 protein: CASSRQNTEAFF. DNA for the CDR3: TGTGCCAGTAGCAGACAAAACACTGAAGCTTTCTTT.

This chain links TRBV27 with TRBJ2-7; 7 positions agree with TRBD1. The germline gives CDR1 MNHEY, CDR2 SMNVEV (reference sequence). CDR3 length: 14 amino acids. J gave up 3 bases and V 5 bases, and 7 bases lay outside the gene matches. The CDR3 coding sequence is TGTGCCAGCAGTCCCGAGACAGGGATCTACGAGCAGTACTTC. Protein: CASSPETGIYEQYF.

V usage is TRBV6-5 and J usage is TRBJ1-1, with TRBD1 matching 7 bases. The CDR3 extends over 15 amino acids. The germline CDR1 and CDR2 sequences are MNHEY and SVGAGI. Trimming removed 7 bases from V and 2 bases from J; junction bases left unmatched: 10. The DNA for the CDR3 is TGTGCCAGCAATCCTCCCGGGACAGCAAACACTGAAGCTTTCTTT. Its translation is CASNPPGTANTEAFF.

V and J are TRBV7-9 and TRBJ2-7; possibly TRBD1 for D (5 bases). The germline CDR1 and CDR2 sequences are SEHNR and FQNEAQ (reference sequence). The CDR3 spans 12 residues. V lost 1 base and J 6 bases, leaving 7 bases between the germline ends. This CDR3 reads CASSLDRSEQYF. For the CDR3, the DNA is TGTGCCAGCAGCTTAGACAGGTCCGAGCAGTACTTC.

The chain joins TRBV5-1 to TRBJ1-5; 9 nucleotides line up with TRBD1. Per germline, CDR1 SGHRS and CDR2 YFSETQ. After removal of 0 bases from V and 5 bases from J, the junction contained 3 bases not matched to a gene. The CDR3 runs to 15 residues. This CDR3 is CASSLGQGGHQPQHF. The CDR3, as DNA: TGCGCCAGCAGCTTGGGACAGGGGGGTCATCAGCCCCAGCATTTT.

In this sample, this clone turned up once. V and J are TRBV5-6 and TRBJ2-1, with D perhaps TRBD1 (6 bases). CDR1 SGHDT and CDR2 YYEEEE come from the germline V gene. V lost 4 bases and J 1 base, leaving 15 bases between the germline ends. The CDR3 loop spans 16 amino acids. The CDR3 region is CASSGWDTDSYNEQFF. The DNA of the CDR3 is TGTGCCAGCAGCGGGTGGGACACCGATTCCTACAATGAGCAGTTCTTC.

The gene calls are TRBV19 and TRBJ2-1; 10 nucleotides line up with TRBD2. This CDR3 contains 16 residues. With 0 bases clipped from V and 3 bases from J, the junction kept 2 bases outside the gene matches. CDR1 is LNHDA and CDR2 is SQIVND in the germline V gene (reference sequence). The CDR3 region is CASSIDLAGVYNEQFF. Here the CDR3 DNA reads TGTGCCAGTAGTATAGATCTAGCGGGAGTCTACAATGAGCAGTTCTTC.

V is TRBV5-4 and J is TRBJ2-1, with a possible D match to TRBD1 (5 bases). This CDR3 comprises 14 residues. Germline V gene data show CDR1 as SGHNT and CDR2 as YYREEE (reference sequence). The V gene lost 2 bases and the J gene lost 10 bases, with 16 bases spanning the gap. The CDR3 nucleotides are TGTGCCAGCAGCTTCAGGGCCCCCCTCTTCGAGCAGTTCTTC. This gives the protein CASSFRAPLFEQFF. The full variable domain, in which reference TRBV5-4 and TRBJ2-1 provide the parts outside the CDR3, is ETGVTQSPTHLIKTRGQQVTLRCSSQSGHNTVSWYQQALGQGPQFIFQYYREEENGRGNFPPRFSGLQFPNYSSELNVNALELDDSALYLCASSFRAPLFEQFFGPGTRLTVL.

The CDR3 region has the DNA TGTGCCAGCAGCCTCGAGGCTGCAACTAATGAAAAACTGTTTTTT. It translates to CASSLEAATNEKLFF. This chain connects TRBV9 to TRBJ1-4; D gene uncertain. The CDR3 has 15 residues. Germline V CDR1 and CDR2: SGDLS, YYNGEE. V shed 4 bases and J shed 0 bases, with 10 bases lying between them.

This clone showed up just once. The chain is built from TRBV18 and TRBJ2-1; 10 bases are a match to TRBD1. J lost 9 bases, V lost 3 bases, and 5 bases had no gene match. CDR1 is KGHSH, CDR2 LQKENI, per germline. The CDR3 is made up of 14 amino acids. The CDR3 DNA reads as TGTGCCAGCTCACCGGCTCGGGACAGGGGTGAGCAGTTCTTC. Protein sequence: CASSPARDRGEQFF.

The V gene is TRBV13, the J gene TRBJ2-4, with TRBD1 as a possible D gene (7 bases). The CDR3 sequence is 17 residues long. Trimming pared 1 base from V and 4 bases from J, leaving 17 bases between. CDR1 and CDR2 from the germline V gene are PRHDT and FYEKMQ (reference sequence). The CDR3 DNA is TGTGCCAGCAGCTTAGAAGGCAGGGGGGAACCAAAAAACATTCAGTACTTC. Its translation is CASSLEGRGEPKNIQYF.

This chain connects TRBV6-5 to TRBJ2-3; a possible D gene is TRBD2 (6 bases). Germline lookup yields CDR1 MNHEY and CDR2 SVGAGI. V lost 5 bases and J lost 2, with 14 bases in between. The CDR3 extends over 15 amino acids. CDR3 sequence: CASSISSETTDTQYF. The CDR3, as DNA: TGTGCCAGCAGTATATCTAGCGAAACCACAGATACGCAGTATTTT.

The chain recombines TRBV19 with TRBJ1-5, with TRBD1 matching 7 bases. V was clipped by 3 bases and J by 7 bases; unmatched bases: 6. CDR1 is LNHDA and CDR2 is SQIVND in the germline V gene (reference sequence). The CDR3 has 14 residues. The CDR3, as DNA: TGTGCCAGTAGTATCCGGACAGGAGGGCAGCCCCAGCATTTT. Its translation is CASSIRTGGQPQHF.

CDR3 sequence (DNA): TGTGCCAGCAGCTCCTACAGGGGGCGGGACACTGAAGCTTTCTTT. This codes for CASSSYRGRDTEAFF. V usage is TRBV11-2 and J usage is TRBJ1-1; 9 bases agree with TRBD1. The CDR3 contains 15 residues. Germline trimming cut 4 bases from V and 3 bases from J; bases unmatched to any gene: 6. Germline-derived CDR1 and CDR2 are SGHAT and FQNNGV.

V is TRBV18 and J is TRBJ1-3; 7 bases map to TRBD1. Per germline, CDR1 KGHSH and CDR2 LQKENI. CDR3 length equals 17 residues. V lost 0 bases, J lost 0 bases, and 5 bases stayed unmatched. The CDR3 protein is CASSPPGQRISGNTIYF. The CDR3 DNA is TGTGCCAGCTCACCACCGGGACAGCGGATCTCTGGAAACACCATATATTTT.

The gene calls are TRBV4-3 and TRBJ2-7; D is ambiguous. Per germline, CDR1 LGHNA and CDR2 YSLEER. CDR3 length: 17 amino acids. V lost 0 bases and J lost 4, with 19 bases in between. CDR3 residues: CASSQDWLLSPGYEQYF. The CDR3, as DNA: TGCGCCAGCAGCCAAGATTGGCTTCTGAGCCCCGGGTACGAGCAGTACTTC.

The count of this clone is one. The chain carries TRBV9 and TRBJ2-3, with 7 bases identical to TRBD2. This CDR3 has 18 amino acids. Germline assignment: CDR1 SGDLS and CDR2 YYNGEE. The V segment lost 0 bases and the J segment 4 bases; nucleotides outside the gene matches: 14. This CDR3 is CASSVGTGDYLRADTQYF. The CDR3 coding sequence is TGTGCCAGCAGCGTAGGAACGGGGGACTACCTCAGAGCAGATACGCAGTATTTT.

This clone was recorded once. The rearrangement joins TRBV12-5 to TRBJ2-3; D is perhaps TRBD1 (6 bases). This CDR3 comprises 14 residues. Per germline, CDR1 LGHNT and CDR2 FRNRAP. The V end was cut by 6 bases, the J end by 0 bases, with 10 bases between. The DNA of the CDR3 is TGTGCTAGTGGAACAGGGCTCAGCACAGATACGCAGTATTTT. Amino acids: CASGTGLSTDTQYF.

The chain links TRBV6-5 to TRBJ1-3; D unclear. CDR3 length equals 15 residues. V was pared by 0 bases and J by 0 bases, with 6 bases between. The germline V gene encodes CDR1 MNHEY and CDR2 SVGAGI. Here the CDR3 DNA reads TGTGCCAGCAGTTACTCGCGGGACTCTGGAAACACCATATATTTT. Translating gives CASSYSRDSGNTIYF.

The V call is TRBV27, the J call TRBJ1-5; D is possibly TRBD1 (6 bases). The CDR3 contains 16 residues. Germline CDR1 reads MNHEY; CDR2 reads SMNVEV (reference sequence). V was pared by 7 bases and J by 3 bases, with 19 bases between. The CDR3 sequence is CASTLAGGHFNQPQHF. The CDR3 DNA reads as TGTGCCAGCACCCTTGCGGGGGGACACTTCAATCAGCCCCAGCATTTT.

The chain has TRBV6-5 and TRBJ2-7; TRBD1 agrees at 9 bases. The CDR3 covers 16 residues. Germline CDR1 is MNHEY and CDR2 is SVGAGI. Germline trimming cut 0 bases from V and 4 bases from J; bases unmatched to any gene: 7. CDR3 sequence reads: CASSYSTGTGFYEQYF. The CDR3 DNA reads as TGTGCCAGCAGTTACTCCACCGGGACAGGGTTTTACGAGCAGTACTTC.

This chain connects TRBV27 to TRBJ2-7; 7 bases align to TRBD1. CDR1 is MNHEY and CDR2 is SMNVEV in the germline V gene (reference sequence). The CDR3 runs 17 residues. With V trimmed by 4 bases and J by 0 bases, 12 bases remained unmatched. The CDR3 is CASSYVGMTGFSYEQYF. CDR3 nucleotide sequence: TGTGCCAGCAGTTATGTAGGCATGACAGGGTTCTCCTACGAGCAGTACTTC.

The chain couples TRBV4-3 to TRBJ1-1; 9 bases line up with TRBD1. The CDR3 extends over 13 amino acids. From germline, CDR1 is LGHNA and CDR2 YSLEER. V dropped 4 bases and J dropped 6; count of bases not matched to a gene: 3. The CDR3 nucleotides read TGCGCCAGCAGCCCAACAGGGGGCGCTGAAGCTTTCTTT. This translates into CASSPTGGAEAFF.